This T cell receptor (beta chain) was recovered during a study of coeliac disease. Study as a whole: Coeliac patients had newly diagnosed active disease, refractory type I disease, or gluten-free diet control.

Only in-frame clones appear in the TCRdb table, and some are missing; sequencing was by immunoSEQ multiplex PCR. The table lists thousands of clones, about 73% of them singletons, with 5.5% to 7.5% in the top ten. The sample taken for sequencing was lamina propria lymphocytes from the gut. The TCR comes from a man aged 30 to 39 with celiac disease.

The CDR3 DNA is TGCGCCAGCAGTAGAACCCGGGCCTACGAGCAGTACTTC. Translated: CASSRTRAYEQYF. The rearrangement uses TRBV10-2 and TRBJ2-7, with D hard to call. Trimming pared 5 bases from V and 2 bases from J, leaving 10 bases between. The CDR3 has 13 amino acids. Germline V gene lookup returns CDR1 WSHSY and CDR2 SAAADI.